This T cell receptor (beta chain) is from a study of blood T cell repertoires in COVID-19. Whole-study context: Nucleic acid was either cDNA or gDNA, and it came from T cells, B-cell-depleted T cells, or PBMCs.

The method was immunoSEQ multiplex PCR; TCRdb's version includes in-frame clones alone and lacks a portion of them. Of some 210,000 clones listed, 70% to 90% were seen once; the top ten hold roughly 8%. From germline, CDR1 is KGHSH and CDR2 LQKENI. This CDR3 region has 15 residues. V lost 1 base, J lost 0 bases, and 7 bases lay in between. This chain links TRBV18 with TRBJ1-3; D perhaps matches TRBD1 (5 bases). Source material: peripheral blood. The TCR originated in a woman aged 50 to 60 with active or convalescent COVID-19. CDR3 protein: CASSPLDSSGNTIYF. CDR3 bases: TGTGCCAGCTCACCACTTGACAGCTCTGGAAACACCATATATTTT.